The present T cell receptor beta chain was sequenced within a study of blood T cell repertoires in COVID-19. Across the whole study: Whether acute or convalescent, the COVID-19 samples came from the United States, Italy and Spain. Sources were T cells, B-cell-depleted T cells, or PBMCs; the material itself was cDNA or gDNA.

The CDR3 extends over 12 amino acids. With 9 bases removed from V and 0 bases from J, the gap between germline ends came to 9 bases. Germline values: CDR1 MNHEY, CDR2 SVGAGI. Per the authors' pipeline: Amplification with reference gene primers provided the estimates of nucleated cell counts. Sequencing used immunoSEQ multiplex PCR; TCRdb keeps in-frame clones, though not all of them. Clone size and V and J calls were adopted from that table, with D and trimming inferred from the DNA. The sample consists of tens of thousands of clones, approximately 90% of them appearing once. The rearrangement links TRBV6-5 to TRBJ2-7; D possibly corresponds to TRBD2 (5 bases). Input material: peripheral blood. The TCR originated in a man aged 50 or older with active COVID-19. CDR3 bases: TGTGCCAGTCAACGGGACTCCTACGAGCAGTACTTC. Translating gives CASQRDSYEQYF.